The source of this TCR beta chain is a study of shared clonotypes between healthy human individuals. Background on the study: Per donor, three plates held CD4 naive cells, three held CD4 memory, two held CD8 naive and one held CD8 memory.

V lost 5 bases and J 7 bases, leaving 14 bases between the germline ends. CDR1 and CDR2 (germline): SGHTA, FQGTGA. The CDR3 sequence is 13 residues long. Assay: immunoSEQ multiplex PCR; the TCRdb copy retains only in-frame clones and omits some. The sample includes millions of clones, about 92% of them seen just once. The source material was naive CD4+ T cells sorted from blood. Subset indicated: CD45RA+ positively selected. The receptor was isolated from a man aged 18-30 years in good health. This chain joins TRBV7-3 and TRBJ1-2; D perhaps matches TRBD1 (6 bases). Here the CDR3 reads CASSQSGGGGYTF. The CDR3, as DNA: TGTGCCAGCAGCCAGAGTGGGGGCGGTGGCTACACCTTC.